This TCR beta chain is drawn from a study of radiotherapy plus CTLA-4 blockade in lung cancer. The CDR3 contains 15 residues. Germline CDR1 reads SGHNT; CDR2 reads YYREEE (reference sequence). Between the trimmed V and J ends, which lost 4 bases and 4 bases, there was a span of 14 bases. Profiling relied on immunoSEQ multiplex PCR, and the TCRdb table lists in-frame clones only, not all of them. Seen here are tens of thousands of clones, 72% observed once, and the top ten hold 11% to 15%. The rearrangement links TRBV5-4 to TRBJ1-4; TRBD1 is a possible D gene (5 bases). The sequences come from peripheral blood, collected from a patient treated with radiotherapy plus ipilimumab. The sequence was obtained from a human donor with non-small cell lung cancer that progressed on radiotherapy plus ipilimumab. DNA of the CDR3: TGTGCCAGCAGCCTGATGGGGCCAGGTAATGAAAAACTGTTTTTT. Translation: CASSLMGPGNEKLFF.